A selection of T cell receptor beta chains follows, all from one sample in a study of blood T cell repertoires in COVID-19. The method was immunoSEQ multiplex PCR; TCRdb's version includes in-frame clones alone and lacks a portion of them. The sample contains approximately 280,000 clones, around 90% of which appear only once. The sequenced sample consisted of peripheral blood. The receptors originated from a man between 18 and 29 years old with active or convalescent COVID-19. Each CDR3 is given with its conserved first and last residue. The D gene is left open where the match is weak. Clone size appears in some rows only: once, few, many, or a class for an expanded clone.

j_call	v_call	d_call	clone_size	cdr3_length	cdr3_nt	cdr3_aa
TRBJ2-7	TRBV4-3	TRBD1	-	14	TGCGCCAGCAGCCAGAGGACAGGGGACTACGAGCAGTACTTC	CASSQRTGDYEQYF
TRBJ1-1	TRBV3-1/TRBV3-2	-	-	13	TGTGCCAGCAGCCATGGAGGATACACTGAAGCTTTCTTT	CASSHGGYTEAFF
TRBJ1-5	TRBV5-5	TRBD1	once	15	TGTGCCAGCAGCCGGACAGGGGGCGGCAATCAGCCCCAGCATTTT	CASSRTGGGNQPQHF
TRBJ2-7	TRBV6-5	-	-	15	TGTGCCAGCACCGCCGTCGGGGGGCCAGGGAGCGAGCAGTACTTC	CASTAVGGPGSEQYF
TRBJ1-2	TRBV9	-	-	16	TGTGCCAGCAGCGTAGAACGGGGTCCCCCCCCCTATGGCTACACCTTC	CASSVERGPPPYGYTF
TRBJ2-2	TRBV9	TRBD2	-	14	TGTGCCAGCTCGACTAGCGGTAACACCGGGGAGCTGTTTTTT	CASSTSGNTGELFF
TRBJ1-1	TRBV4-3	-	once	14	TGCGCCAGCAGCCAAGACAGGTATTACACTGAAGCTTTCTTT	CASSQDRYYTEAFF
TRBJ1-6	TRBV27	TRBD1	-	18	TGTGCCAGCAGTCCCCGCCCAGGGGGAACTTTCATTAATTCACCCCTCCACTTT	CASSPRPGGTFINSPLHF
TRBJ1-2	TRBV10-1	-	-	12	TGCGCCAGCAGTGACGGGGGGTATGGCTACACCTTC	CASSDGGYGYTF
TRBJ2-2	TRBV5-6	TRBD1	-	15	TGTGCCAGCAGCACCCGGGACAGATTCACCGGGGAGCTGTTTTTT	CASSTRDRFTGELFF
TRBJ2-5	TRBV19	-	-	13	TGTGCCAGTAGTATCGGACTCCAAGAGACCCAGTACTTC	CASSIGLQETQYF
TRBJ2-1	TRBV4-3	-	-	14	TGCGCCAGCAGCCAAGATTTGAGAGCGTGGGAGCAGTTCTTC	CASSQDLRAWEQFF
TRBJ2-3	TRBV7-9	-	many	15	TGTGCCAGCAGCTTAGCGCTGGGACACACAGATACGCAGTATTTT	CASSLALGHTDTQYF
TRBJ2-7	TRBV7-8	-	-	17	TGTGCCAGCAGCTTAGGATCGAGAGGATCAGCTCTCTACGAGCAGTACTTC	CASSLGSRGSALYEQYF
TRBJ2-3	TRBV4-1	-	-	11	TGCGCCAGCAGCCAAGAGTTAACGCAGTATTTT	CASSQELTQYF
TRBJ2-7	TRBV10-3	-	once	16	TGTGCCACGACCCGGGCCACAGTCTTCCTAGGGGACGAGCAGTACTTC	CATTRATVFLGDEQYF